This TCR beta chain was captured by sequencing in a study of blood T cell repertoires in COVID-19. Background on the study: Acute and convalescent COVID-19 samples came from the United States, Italy and Spain. T cells, B-cell-depleted T cells, or PBMCs provided the cDNA or gDNA that served as material.

Looked up from germline, CDR1 is SGHNT and CDR2 is YYREEE (reference sequence). The CDR3 consists of 13 residues. Trimming pared 5 bases from V and 5 bases from J, leaving 13 bases between. Clones were read by immunoSEQ multiplex PCR, and TCRdb kept only the in-frame ones, dropping some. Among some 70,000 clones listed, roughly 79% were seen once. The rearrangement joins TRBV5-4 to TRBJ2-5; tentative D call: TRBD2 (5 bases). Sequences were obtained from peripheral blood. This clonotype originated in an older woman with acute or convalescent COVID-19. CDR3 DNA: TGTGCCAGCAGGTCGGGGTACGGGGAGACCCAGTACTTC. This sequence encodes CASRSGYGETQYF. Combining the CDR3 with reference TRBV5-4 and TRBJ2-5 gives the whole variable domain ETGVTQSPTHLIKTRGQQVTLRCSSQSGHNTVSWYQQALGQGPQFIFQYYREEENGRGNFPPRFSGLQFPNYSSELNVNALELDDSALYLCASRSGYGETQYFGPGTRLLVL.